This T cell receptor (beta chain) is drawn from a study of cytomegalovirus exposure and HLA in healthy donors. Points from the study as a whole: Available immune exposure information covered CMV serostatus only.

The CDR3 extends over 15 amino acids. V shed 3 bases and J shed 5 bases, with 16 bases lying between them. Germline loops: CDR1 LNHDA, CDR2 SQIVND (reference sequence). To note about this clone: Its antigen is not known.

PCR used 60 Vbeta primers and 13 Jbeta primers. Data came from immunoSEQ multiplex PCR; TCRdb stores just in-frame clones and leaves some out. The table records some 100,000 clones, approximately 77% of them present only once. Material: PBMCs. The TCR comes from a male donor in good health and CMV-seropositive. The V and J genes are TRBV19 and TRBJ1-2; D is uncertain. The CDR3 DNA is TGTGCCAGTAGTATCGGAGTACTTGACTCATATGGCTACACCTTC. Translated: CASSIGVLDSYGYTF.